This T cell receptor (beta chain) was sequenced during a study of PD-1 blockade in mismatch repair-deficient tumors. Background on the study: Patients had eleven to twelve mismatch repair-deficient cancer types and were previously treated and progressing. Study results and caveats: Tumor-resident clones, often undetectable pretreatment in blood, expanded then contracted after pembrolizumab.

Mismatch repair deficiency was confirmed in all patients, by PCR or immunohistochemistry. TCRs were sequenced from a few patients responding to pembrolizumab. Clones were sequenced by immunoSEQ multiplex PCR, and TCRdb holds only the in-frame ones, with some missing. The sample includes roughly 120,000 clones, about 88% of them seen just once. This clone was picked up a small number of times. No antigen is known for it. CDR1 and CDR2 from the germline V gene are SGHAT and FQNNGV. The CDR3 consists of 14 residues. The V end was cut by 1 base, the J end by 5 bases, with 11 bases between. The chain links TRBV11-2 to TRBJ2-5, with TRBD2 as a possible D gene (5 bases). The receptor was isolated from an adult with mismatch repair-deficient cancer. The sequencing used peripheral blood, collected just over 70 weeks after starting pembrolizumab. CDR3 nucleotide sequence: TGTGCCAGCAGCTTAGTCGCGGGCCTGGAGACCCAGTACTTC. Its protein is CASSLVAGLETQYF.